This entry features one TCR beta chain sequence. Its target antigen remains unknown. No quality values exist for individual bases; no much larger clone is one base distant. In the germline V gene, CDR1 corresponds to SGHTA and CDR2 to FQGNSA. The CDR3, from cysteine to phenylalanine, totals 14 residues. CDR3 DNA only is kept here, 42 bases in frame from base 1. Trimming costs V 0 bases and J 4 bases, and their ends lie 6 bases apart. These data come from a study of cytomegalovirus exposure and HLA in healthy donors (dated by TCRdb to about 2017). Regarding the research as a whole: An earlier analysis of several hundred of the donors reported approximately 270 Gb of sequence data and some 120 million unique TCR beta sequences from about 180 million T cells. In an earlier analysis of about 590 of the donors, high-throughput TCR beta sequencing was used to judge whether each TCR beta V gene segment behaved as functional or pseudogenic. The study used immunosequencing to profile the T cell repertoires of several hundred subjects and linked those repertoires to cytomegalovirus serostatus. To predict cytomegalovirus infection status, the study combined high-throughput TCR immunosequencing, statistical association of individual TCRs with disease status, and machine learning. All discovery cohort repertoires had been generated on a single sequencing platform. Approximately 310 gigabases of sequencing data and roughly 90 million unique TCR sequences were included in an early release covering roughly 600 HLA-typed donors. HLA typing covered class I and class II loci at four-digit resolution. Rather than using new phenotypic data, the later analysis identified candidate immune exposures from TCR beta sequences and from how often those sequences occurred across donors. The study was designed to test whether signatures of past pathogen exposure could be identified by cataloging public T cell receptors. Along with the approximately 600-subject first cohort, a separate validation cohort of 120 different subjects was used. Across about 370 genotyped donors of the cohort, an average of about 240,000 unique TCR beta nucleotide sequences per donor were sequenced, and 15% to 20% of those sequences were non-productive. The number of typed donors differed by locus: roughly 629-640 for A, B, C, DRB1 and DQB1; 522 for DQA1; around 580 for DPA1; and 450 to 480 for DPB1. Because of strong linkage in the cohort, roughly 5 DR-DQ haplotypes were treated as single units for association and clustering. Of the 300 to 450 genotyped donors, approximately 82% fell in the genetic ancestry cluster associated with self-reported Caucasian donors. Donor age, sex, ethnicity and CMV serostatus were compiled together with the repertoire data. Genome-wide SNP genotypes for about 65% of the roughly 670 donors were used in a later genetic analysis, which treated that subset as a discovery cohort. In a later analysis, previously published TCR beta repertoires from some 640 donors were re-analyzed and high-resolution HLA genotyping was added so that TCR occurrence patterns could be studied.

The library came from the immunoSEQ multiplex PCR assay. For the multiplex PCR, a mixture combining 60 forward primers for TCR Vbeta segments and 13 reverse primers for TCR Jbeta segments was used. A multiplex PCR assay on genomic DNA amplified the CDR3 region of rearranged TCR beta genes. Amplified TCR beta libraries were sequenced as 87-base-pair reads on the Illumina HiSeq System. In the original analysis: Across the 670 or so repertoires, a later analysis counted roughly 77 million unique TCR beta chains, some 11 million of which were shared by at least two donors. A nearest-neighbor algorithm error-corrected the raw reads and collapsed the reads into unique sequences, merging closely related sequences to remove PCR and sequencing errors. Alignment of CDR3 sequences to IMGT reference sequences was used to assign V, D and J gene segments. For a sequence to be retained, a match of at least six nucleotides to both a V gene segment and a J gene segment was required. A rearrangement counted as productive if the CDR3 had no stop codons and remained in frame with V and J, and every other rearrangement counted as non-productive. CDR3 was defined according to IMGT convention as the region running from the second conserved V-encoded cysteine to the conserved J-encoded phenylalanine. The earlier analysis of about 640 of the donors excluded any sequence lacking an unambiguous match to a single V gene segment. In an earlier analysis of some 590 of the donors, V segments were called functional above 56.7% productive rearrangements and were called segregating when the between-donor standard deviation exceeded 5%. To diagnose cytomegalovirus status from the catalog of TCR beta chain sequences, a statistical classification framework was built. A later analysis assigned V and J genes by comparing TCR nucleotide sequences with IMGT/GENE-DB human TR gene sequences. A later analysis assigned CDR3 sequences and most-parsimonious VDJ recombination scenarios with the TCRdist pipeline. A later analysis defined each TCR beta chain by its CDR3 amino acid sequence plus V-gene family, and excluded reads lacking a unique V-gene family. A later analysis removed roughly 590 highly shared, low-generation-probability nucleotide sequences to deal with suspected cross-contamination and a sequencing artifact. For each public chain, a later analysis derived a clonal expansion index from normalized ranks of inferred template counts within each repertoire. Generation probabilities in a later analysis came from a VDJ recombination model fitted to out-of-frame rearrangements, and those results were checked against IGoR. In a later analysis, hypergeometric tests were used to score TCR-TCR, TCR-HLA and TCR-CMV co-occurrence, with a repertoire-size bias correction applied to TCR pairs. False discovery rates were estimated in a later analysis by permuting HLA or CMV assignments 20 times. In a later analysis, co-occurring TCRs were grouped using DBSCAN, and TCRdist sequence similarity was added for clustering within HLA-allele-positive subsets. For co-occurrence clustering, repertoires with fewer than 30,000 or more than 120,000 public chains were excluded, along with roughly 5 repertoires with anomalous nucleotide sharing. TCRdb carries this immuneACCESS record with in-frame sequences only. Its versions omit some clonotypes, under half of them owing to an unresolved V gene in the studies checked, with the rest unexplained. V and J calls and clone size are as listed in that table; D and trimming were resolved from the DNA. The sample table lists 100,000 to 150,000 clones, 70% to 85% of them with a count of one. Around 1.8% of the sample is in the top ten clones.

The cohort comprised 670 or so healthy bone marrow donors. All cohort members were sampled while nominally healthy, although unrecorded immune exposures were likely present. The donor was CMV seronegative and belonged to the group of 350 to 400 seronegative cohort members. A peripheral blood sample was collected from each donor, and TCR beta sequencing was performed on peripheral blood mononuclear cells. The Qiagen DNeasy Blood Extraction Kit was used to extract genomic DNA from the blood cell samples. Study-level results and caveats: A group of highly shared sequence variants was considered likely to be a technical artifact of the sequencing pipeline. According to a later analysis, TCR association rates differed among HLA loci, with DRB1 alleles showing the most associated TCRs and HLA-C alleles showing the fewest. In a later analysis, around 17,000 TCR beta sequences were associated with specific HLA alleles at a false discovery rate of 0.05. In vitro tests confirmed that a few of the cytomegalovirus-associated TCR beta chains recognize cytomegalovirus antigens. It was suggested by the authors that the approach could potentially be generalized to other disease states and immunological phenotypes. The classifier was reported to diagnose cytomegalovirus status with high specificity and sensitivity in both the original and validation cohorts. The study listed 164 TCR beta chains as associated with cytomegalovirus. When HLA alleles, especially DR and DQ, strongly co-occurred, TCR associations were difficult to assign to individual alleles. This cohort had only TCR beta chains sequenced, and the lack of alpha or paired-chain data limited which features could be detected. A further reported finding was that TCR beta sequences accurately predicted the HLA-A and HLA-B alleles for most subjects in the first cohort. While some public TCRs were present in many individuals, most TCR sequences turned up only very rarely across donors. Correlated functional status among segregating V segments might be attributable to linkage disequilibrium, but an unknown experimental factor could not be ruled out. In a later analysis, HLA-associated TCR beta chains showed more clonal expansion and lower generation probabilities than non-associated chains that were equally common. An association between a missense DCLRE1C variant and V-gene and J-gene trimming of TCR beta chains was found in a later genetic analysis and replicated in an independent cohort. Some IMGT-functional V segments, including TRBV6-2 and TRBV6-3, could not be distinguished by the 87-base-pair reads and were therefore excluded. Broadly in line with IMGT annotations, most TCR beta V segments showed up in productive rearrangements about 87% or about 30% of the time in an earlier analysis of several hundred of the donors. Sequencing depth was assumed to be roughly uniform across donors in the presence/absence analyses, though that assumption may not hold. According to a later genetic analysis, donors in an Asian-associated ancestry cluster had fewer N-insertions in productive TCRs than the roughly 700-donor mean. Most CMV-associated TCR beta chains appeared to be HLA-restricted in a later analysis, and the HLA associations seemed to be driven largely by CMV exposure. Because some donors lacked HLA typing at each locus, the association tests relied only on the typed subset. The earlier analysis of some 540 of the donors excluded about 16 rarely observed V segments, including chromosome 9 orphons, because counts were too low. For the cohort, immune exposure information was limited to CMV serostatus. A later analysis reported that several top co-occurrence clusters appeared linked to parvovirus B19, influenza, CMV and Epstein-Barr virus.

Specimen: PBMCs. Recombination linked TRBV7-2 to TRBJ1-4; no D segment can be confidently identified. The TCR originated in a man in his late teens or twenties in good health and CMV-seronegative. At the DNA level, the sequence is TGTGCCAGCAGCTTAGCACAGAATAATGAAAAACTGTTTTTT. This encodes CASSLAQNNEKLFF.